The 8 T cell receptor beta chains reported below all come from one sample, sequenced in a study of CD4 T cells in relation to SARS-CoV-2 and coronaviruses. TCRdb's copy holds only in-frame clones and misses some; the assay was immunoSEQ multiplex PCR. In the table there are about 43,000 clones, roughly 82% of which are singletons. What these receptors recognize is not known. Sequencing was done on a sample of naive CD4+ T cells from PBMCs, cultured in vitro. As for subset: naive CD4+ T cells isolated by negative enrichment. The receptors come from an adult with COVID-19.

This clone was counted a single time. This rearrangement joins TRBV3-1 (or the pseudogene TRBV3-2) to TRBJ2-5; D is perhaps TRBD1 or TRBD2 (5 bases each). CDR1 is LGHDT and CDR2 is YNNKEL in the germline V gene (reference sequence). Trimming shortened V by 4 bases and J by 4 bases, and 16 bases separated the two germline ends. CDR3 length: 15 residues. CDR3 sequence: CASSPSGTWGETQYF. CDR3 DNA sequence: TGTGCCAGCAGCCCGTCAGGGACGTGGGGAGAGACCCAGTACTTC.

The V and J genes are TRBV28 and TRBJ2-7, with D uncertain. The germline V and J ends were trimmed by 4 bases and 6 bases, with 7 bases remaining between them. The CDR3 covers 11 residues. Germline CDR1 and CDR2: MDHEN and SYDVKM. CDR3: CASSYRSEQYF. DNA for the CDR3: TGTGCCAGCAGTTATCGGTCCGAGCAGTACTTC.

There are a few counts of this clone. This chain joins TRBV5-1 and TRBJ2-5; D is unresolved. CDR3 length equals 14 residues. V lost 3 bases and J 0 bases, leaving 9 bases between the germline ends. The germline V gene encodes CDR1 SGHRS and CDR2 YFSETQ. This CDR3 is CASSSSGYQETQYF. Written as DNA, the CDR3 is TGCGCCAGCAGCTCGTCTGGGTACCAAGAGACCCAGTACTTC.

The gene calls are TRBV28 and TRBJ1-5, with D maybe TRBD1 (5 bases). The germline V and J ends were trimmed by 4 bases and 6 bases, with 10 bases remaining between them. This CDR3 spans 13 amino acids. CDR1 is MDHEN, CDR2 SYDVKM, per germline. CDR3 bases: TGTGCCAGCAGTTCCGGGACGCGTCAGCCCCAGCATTTT. Its protein is CASSSGTRQPQHF.

The gene calls are TRBV18 and TRBJ1-4; 10 bases line up with TRBD1. Germline lookup yields CDR1 KGHSH and CDR2 LQKENI. The CDR3 is 15 residues long. The trim removed 4 bases at V and 5 bases at J, leaving 4 bases unmatched. In nucleotides, the CDR3 is TGTGCCAGCTCACAAATGGGACAGGGGAATGAAAAACTGTTTTTT. Residues: CASSQMGQGNEKLFF.

The chain employs TRBV5-8 and TRBJ1-5; D possibly corresponds to TRBD1 (5 bases). There are 14 residues in the CDR3. Looked up from germline, CDR1 is SGHTS and CDR2 is YDEGEE. V shed 5 bases and J shed 4 bases, with 13 bases lying between them. CDR3: CASRSRGRNQPQHF. In nucleotides, the CDR3 is TGTGCCAGCAGGAGTCGGGGGAGGAATCAGCCCCAGCATTTT.

This chain uses TRBV4-3 with TRBJ2-7, with 11 bases lining up with TRBD2. Germline V gene lookup returns CDR1 LGHNA and CDR2 YSLEER. The CDR3 is made up of 15 amino acids. V lost 6 bases, J lost 4 bases, and 8 bases stayed unmatched. The CDR3 DNA is TGCGCCAGCAGACCGACTAGCGGGATCTGGTACGAGCAGTACTTC. Its translation is CASRPTSGIWYEQYF.

V gene TRBV9 combines with J gene TRBJ2-7; the match to TRBD1 covers 10 bases. The ends lost 4 bases at V and 0 bases at J; junction bases unmatched: 10. In germline, CDR1 is SGDLS, CDR2 YYNGEE. The CDR3 length is 17 residues. CDR3 DNA sequence: TGTGCCAGCAGCACTCCTCGAGGGACAGGGGCCTCCTACGAGCAGTACTTC. Translated: CASSTPRGTGASYEQYF.